The 19 T cell receptor beta chains below come from one sample, sequenced in a study of blood T cell repertoires in COVID-19. Assay used: immunoSEQ multiplex PCR; TCRdb lists only in-frame clones, some missing. Of 250,000 or so clones in the sample, approximately 91% were seen once. The sequenced material came from peripheral blood. The receptors come from a woman in her twenties or thirties with acute or convalescent COVID-19.

The J gene is TRBJ2-7, the V gene TRBV5-4, with 10 bases fitting TRBD2. Per the germline V gene, CDR1 is SGHNT and CDR2 is YYREEE (reference sequence). Trimming cost V 4 bases and J 6 bases; bases outside gene matches: 13. CDR3 length: 16 residues. CDR3 nucleotide sequence: TGTGCCAGCAGCACCTACTCGGGACTAGCGTTTATCGAGCAGTACTTC. It encodes CASSTYSGLAFIEQYF. Full variable domain (missing parts from reference TRBV5-4 and TRBJ2-7): ETGVTQSPTHLIKTRGQQVTLRCSSQSGHNTVSWYQQALGQGPQFIFQYYREEENGRGNFPPRFSGLQFPNYSSELNVNALELDDSALYLCASSTYSGLAFIEQYFGPGTRLTVT.

The V and J genes are TRBV6-4 and TRBJ2-2; a possible D gene is TRBD2 (6 bases). Trimming took 2 bases from V and 0 from J, leaving 13 bases between them. The germline CDR1 and CDR2 sequences are MRHNA and SNTAGT. The CDR3 contains 17 residues. The CDR3: CASSDGYGRTNTGELFF. The CDR3 DNA follows: TGTGCCAGCAGTGACGGGTATGGGAGGACGAACACCGGGGAGCTGTTTTTT.

V is TRBV5-4 and J is TRBJ2-3; 10 bases line up with TRBD2. V gave up 0 bases and J gave up 4 bases; unmatched junction bases: 17. This CDR3 has 20 amino acids. Germline CDR1 SGHNT, CDR2 YYREEE (reference sequence). The chain's CDR3 is CASSLGPSGRVLRGADTQYF. The CDR3 nucleotides read TGTGCCAGCAGCTTGGGTCCCAGCGGGAGGGTTTTAAGGGGCGCAGATACGCAGTATTTT.

The chain has TRBV6-2 or TRBV6-3 and TRBJ2-1; possible D gene TRBD2, 7 bases. V lost 2 bases and J lost 9, with 23 bases in between. Per the germline V gene, CDR1 is MNHEY and CDR2 is SVGEGT. The CDR3 is 17 amino acids. CDR3 DNA sequence: TGTGCCAGCAGTTACGGCCTAGGGGGAGGGCCTGCGCTTGAGCAGTTCTTC. Its translation: CASSYGLGGGPALEQFF.

This chain connects TRBV12-3 or TRBV12-4 to TRBJ2-3; TRBD1 is a possible D gene (6 bases). The CDR3 loop spans 13 amino acids. Between the trimmed V and J ends, which lost 6 bases and 6 bases, there was a span of 13 bases. The chain's CDR3 is CASSPHGGDTQYF. The CDR3 bases are TGTGCCAGCAGCCCACATGGGGGCGATACGCAGTATTTT.

The chain links TRBV5-1 to TRBJ1-1, with D maybe TRBD1 (5 bases). The ends were cut back, 3 bases at V and 3 bases at J, with 9 bases in the middle. Germline V gene sequence: CDR1 SGHRS, CDR2 YFSETQ. The CDR3 is 13 residues long. CDR3 in DNA: TGCGCCAGCAGCTGGGCGGGGGACACTGAAGCTTTCTTT. Translation: CASSWAGDTEAFF.

The chain uses TRBV3-1 (or the pseudogene TRBV3-2) and TRBJ2-2; 14 bases align to TRBD2. The length of the CDR3 is 15 residues. Germline assignment: CDR1 LGHDT and CDR2 YNNKEL (reference sequence). Trimming cost V 4 bases and J 6 bases; bases outside gene matches: 1. The CDR3 DNA reads TGTGCCAGCAGCCCGGGACTAGCGGGAGCCGGGGAGCTGTTTTTT. Its protein is CASSPGLAGAGELFF.

The V and J genes are TRBV30 and TRBJ2-1; 10 bases are shared with TRBD2. Germline values: CDR1 GTSNPN, CDR2 SVGIG (reference sequence). The V and J ends lost 0 bases and 8 bases, in that order; junction bases with no gene match: 10. There are 16 residues in the CDR3. CDR3 sequence: CAWSVGISGRPDEQFF. The CDR3 DNA is TGTGCCTGGAGTGTAGGCATTAGCGGGAGGCCGGATGAGCAGTTCTTC.

The chain employs TRBV19 and TRBJ2-7; the match to TRBD1 covers 7 bases. CDR1 is LNHDA, CDR2 SQIVND, per germline (reference sequence). Trimming cost V 6 bases and J 2 bases; bases outside gene matches: 1. This CDR3 contains 12 residues. The CDR3 region is CASRGTAYEQYF. DNA of the CDR3: TGTGCCAGTAGGGGGACAGCCTACGAGCAGTACTTC.

The chain couples TRBV5-4 to TRBJ2-1, with TRBD2 matching over 9 bases. V shed 7 bases and J 2 bases; nucleotides not matched to a gene: 7. Germline V gives CDR1 SGHNT, CDR2 YYREEE (reference sequence). This CDR3 comprises 15 residues. DNA for the CDR3: TGTGCCAGCCATAGCGGGAGTCACACCTACAATGAGCAGTTCTTC. Translated, it gives CASHSGSHTYNEQFF. Together with reference TRBV5-4 and TRBJ2-1, the CDR3 gives the full variable domain: ETGVTQSPTHLIKTRGQQVTLRCSSQSGHNTVSWYQQALGQGPQFIFQYYREEENGRGNFPPRFSGLQFPNYSSELNVNALELDDSALYLCASHSGSHTYNEQFFGPGTRLTVL.

The chain couples TRBV27 to TRBJ2-5, with a tentative D call TRBD2 (6 bases). Germline CDR1 MNHEY, CDR2 SMNVEV (reference sequence). V was trimmed by 4 bases and J by 5 bases, leaving 14 bases between them. The CDR3 consists of 14 residues. This chain's CDR3 is CASSSGLSRETQYF. The CDR3 nucleotides are TGTGCCAGCAGTTCGGGACTTTCAAGGGAGACCCAGTACTTC.

V is TRBV25-1 and J is TRBJ2-3, with TRBD2 matching 10 bases. V was clipped by 4 bases and J by 2 bases; unmatched bases: 9. Germline CDR1 is MGHDK and CDR2 is SYGVNS. The CDR3 is made up of 17 amino acids. The DNA of the CDR3 is TGTGCCAGCAGTGTTCCCCAGCGGGAGGGCCCCACAGATACGCAGTATTTT. It yields the protein CASSVPQREGPTDTQYF.

The chain's CDR3 is CASSWDRYNEQFF. The CDR3 DNA reads as TGTGCCAGCAGTTGGGACAGGTACAATGAGCAGTTCTTC. The chain joins TRBV6-2 or TRBV6-3 to TRBJ2-1, with TRBD1 matching over 8 bases. The CDR3 covers 13 residues. Looked up from germline, CDR1 is MNHEY and CDR2 is SVGEGT. Trimming at V came to 4 bases and at J to 4 bases, leaving 0 bases not matched to a gene.

The V and J genes are TRBV30 and TRBJ2-1; TRBD2 agrees at 11 bases. Losses at the gene ends were 3 bases for V and 6 bases for J; bases not matched to a gene: 10. This CDR3 is built from 16 residues. Germline assignment: CDR1 GTSNPN and CDR2 SVGIG (reference sequence). The CDR3 region is CAWRLAGVGKGNEQFF. CDR3 DNA: TGTGCCTGGAGACTAGCGGGAGTTGGGAAAGGCAATGAGCAGTTCTTC.

The V gene is TRBV6-2 or TRBV6-3, the J gene TRBJ2-7; 10 bases agree with TRBD2. Germline V gene data show CDR1 as MNHEY and CDR2 as SVGEGT. The V segment lost 5 bases and the J segment 6 bases; nucleotides outside the gene matches: 10. CDR3 length: 15 residues. Here the CDR3 DNA reads TGTGCCAGCAGTACAATAGCGGGAGGATGGGCCGAGCAGTACTTC. Its protein is CASSTIAGGWAEQYF.

This clone occurred a few times. The V call is TRBV5-1, the J call TRBJ1-6; 9 positions agree with TRBD1. The V segment lost 4 bases and the J segment 7 bases; nucleotides outside the gene matches: 6. This CDR3 region has 15 residues. CDR1 and CDR2 from the germline V gene are SGHRS and YFSETQ. In DNA, the CDR3 is TGCGCCAGCAGCGCCCTACAGGGGGCGAATTCACCCCTCCACTTT. Protein product: CASSALQGANSPLHF.

With respect to this clone: Other DNA sequences in this sample translate to the same CDR3. This sequence joins TRBV19 and TRBJ2-1; the match to TRBD2 covers 13 bases. Germline CDR1 is LNHDA and CDR2 is SQIVND (reference sequence). The CDR3 is 15 amino acids. After removal of 9 bases from V and 0 bases from J, the junction contained 2 bases not matched to a gene. The CDR3 loop reads CASRLAGGSYNEQFF. The CDR3, as DNA: TGTGCCAGCCGACTAGCGGGAGGCTCCTACAATGAGCAGTTCTTC.

V usage is TRBV19 and J usage is TRBJ1-4, with a tentative D call TRBD1 (5 bases). Germline-derived CDR1 and CDR2 are LNHDA and SQIVND (reference sequence). The CDR3 runs to 16 residues. V was trimmed by 4 bases and J by 0 bases, leaving 12 bases between them. The CDR3 sequence: CASSSGTPATNEKLFF. The CDR3 DNA is TGTGCCAGTAGTAGCGGGACGCCCGCAACTAATGAAAAACTGTTTTTT. The full variable domain, completed using reference TRBV19 and TRBJ1-4, is DGGITQSPKYLFRKEGQNVTLSCEQNLNHDAMYWYRQDPGQGLRLIYYSQIVNDFQKGDIAEGYSVSREKKESFPLTVTSAQKNPTAFYLCASSSGTPATNEKLFFGSGTQLSVL.

This chain connects TRBV19 to TRBJ2-3; possibly TRBD1 for D (6 bases). The CDR3 runs to 14 residues. CDR1 is LNHDA, CDR2 SQIVND, per germline (reference sequence). The V end lost 6 bases, the J end lost 3 bases, and 13 bases lay between the germline ends. CDR3 amino acids: CASRESQGTDTQYF. The CDR3 nucleotides are TGTGCCAGTAGGGAGTCGCAGGGGACAGATACGCAGTATTTT. The full variable domain, in which reference TRBV19 and TRBJ2-3 provide the parts outside the CDR3, is DGGITQSPKYLFRKEGQNVTLSCEQNLNHDAMYWYRQDPGQGLRLIYYSQIVNDFQKGDIAEGYSVSREKKESFPLTVTSAQKNPTAFYLCASRESQGTDTQYFGPGTRLTVL.